This is a list of T cell receptor beta chains from one sample in a study of T cells after yellow fever vaccination. MiXCR was run by TCRdb on the 5' RACE reads, yielding one entry per CDR3 protein. The profile shows over 15,000 distinct CDR3 sequences, under 5% of them singletons. The sequences come from PBMCs, either bulk or a sorted T-cell subset (CD4+, CD8+, memory, or dextramer-sorted; not recorded which), collected 15 days after the yellow fever booster vaccination. These receptors came from a man aged 30 to 39 who received the YFV17D yellow fever vaccine. Each CDR3 is given without its conserved first and last residue. Clone size is not always given. Where it is, it says once, few, many or a class for expanded clones.

>many|TRBJ2-1|TRBV19
ASSTRTSLPYNEQF
>medium-sized|TRBJ2-5|TRBV20-1
SANEGPNWGQETQY
>many|TRBJ2-5|TRBV5-1
ASSLEGLERDETQY
>many|TRBJ1-2|TRBV28
ASSSQGWGLYGYT
>medium-sized|TRBJ2-1|TRBV4-3
ASSQEWTSGWNNEQF
>many|TRBJ2-1|TRBV19
ASRSDSYNEQF
>many|TRBJ2-1|TRBV4-3
ASSQDDGNEQF
>-|TRBJ2-7|TRBV5-1
ASSFGGTLYEQY
>many|TRBJ2-1|TRBV18
ASSPDRSSYNEQF
>many|TRBJ2-3|TRBV19
ASSASGRADTQY
>many|TRBJ2-1|TRBV7-9
ASSLVYGGNEQF
>many|TRBJ2-1|TRBV7-2
ASRNKGSSGRGEFNEQF
>many|TRBJ2-2|TRBV6-5
ASSYKFYTGELF
>many|TRBJ2-5|TRBV19
ASRGDGETQY
>many|TRBJ2-2|TRBV25-1
ASVGSANTGELF
>many|TRBJ2-7|TRBV6-2/TRBV6-3
ASRNTYEQY
>many|TRBJ2-4|TRBV29-1
SAAGAVLAKNIQY
>many|TRBJ1-4|TRBV5-1
ASSATTDRADEKLF
>-|TRBJ2-7|TRBV29-1
SVEDRGESYEQY
>many|TRBJ2-2|TRBV14
ASSQARGELF
>many|TRBJ2-5|TRBV7-2
ASSFPESHKETQY
>few|TRBJ2-5|TRBV4-3
ASSQDLGSGRQETQY
>many|TRBJ1-6|TRBV12-3/TRBV12-4
ASRWFASDSPLH
>many|TRBJ2-2|TRBV20-1
SARDLRAGELF
>many|TRBJ2-1|TRBV4-3
ASSQLGLVHNEQF
>many|TRBJ2-3|TRBV7-7
ASSLGKSTDTQY
>many|TRBJ2-1|TRBV6-2/TRBV6-3
ASSYSMFNEQF
>many|TRBJ1-1|TRBV7-8
ASSSNTRPSPRGNTEAF
>many|TRBJ2-5|TRBV7-2
ASSLDGLETQY
>many|TRBJ2-2|TRBV7-9
ASSFRLAPGELF
>many|TRBJ1-5|TRBV28
ASSRDMDSNQPQH
>many|TRBJ2-2|TRBV5-1
ASSFGRESGELF
>many|TRBJ1-1|TRBV5-1
ASSHGQGGTEAF
>many|TRBJ2-2|TRBV29-1
SVAGTSDRGGVLF
>many|TRBJ2-3|TRBV7-6
ASSPKGRDRDTDTQY
>many|TRBJ2-5|TRBV29-1
SVEGGPGPRAEETQY
>many|TRBJ1-1|TRBV12-3/TRBV12-4
ASSLEYGTEAF
>many|TRBJ1-4|TRBV20-1
SAPQGASEKLF
>many|TRBJ2-1|TRBV4-3
ASSLSLTTYNEQF
>many|TRBJ2-7|TRBV19
ASRSLTGGFEQY
>many|TRBJ1-5|TRBV10-3
AISESYGFGQPQH
>many|TRBJ1-4|TRBV18
ASSPVGTASNEKLF
>many|TRBJ1-2|TRBV12-3/TRBV12-4
ASSSGQYNYGYT
>many|TRBJ2-1|TRBV30
AWSVEGIEQF